This T cell receptor beta chain was captured in a study of cytomegalovirus exposure and HLA in healthy donors. About the research overall: Out of about 190 million T cells, an earlier analysis found roughly 100 million unique TCR beta sequences in total.

V was pared by 8 bases and J by 2 bases, with 10 bases of the junction left unmatched. Germline V gene data show CDR1 as SGHVS and CDR2 as FQNEAQ. There are 15 residues in the CDR3. Use of 60 Vbeta and 13 Jbeta primers characterized the PCR. The protocol was immunoSEQ multiplex PCR, while the TCRdb copy is restricted to in-frame clones and leaves out a portion. The sample has around 250,000 clones, 85% to 95% seen once. The study's findings and limits: Most CMV-associated TCR beta chains were later found to appear HLA-restricted.

About this clone: Its antigen is still unknown.

Sequences were obtained from PBMCs. The chain carries TRBV7-8 and TRBJ2-7; 9 bases fit TRBD2. The TCR was taken from a girl aged 2-15 years in good health and CMV-seronegative. The CDR3 is CASGLSAGGTYEQYF. DNA for the CDR3: TGTGCCAGCGGCCTGTCGGCGGGAGGGACCTACGAGCAGTACTTC.